This record concerns one T cell receptor beta chain sequence. Authors' data handling: Reference gene primers were amplified, and this amplification served to estimate nucleated cell counts. Assay: immunoSEQ multiplex PCR; the TCRdb copy retains only in-frame clones and omits some. D and trimming were read from the DNA, whereas the V and J calls and clone size are those reported in that table. Of about 170,000 clones listed, 85% are singletons. This specimen comes from a study of blood T cell repertoires in COVID-19. Study information: Material from acute and convalescent COVID-19 was sourced from the United States, Italy and Spain.

This CDR3 region has 15 residues. Germline CDR1 MNHNY, CDR2 SVGAGI (reference sequence). Trimming removed 0 bases from V and 0 bases from J, with 6 bases in between. This rearrangement joins TRBV6-6 to TRBJ1-5; the D is unclear. What was sequenced was peripheral blood. The clonotype originates from a woman aged 80 or older with COVID-19, enrolled during active disease. CDR3 sequence (DNA): TGTGCCAGCAGTTACTCGGCATATAGCAATCAGCCCCAGCATTTT. Its translation is CASSYSAYSNQPQHF.